One and the same sample provided the 23 T cell receptor beta chains below, sequenced in a study of neoadjuvant anti-PD-1 for oral cavity cancer. TCRdb's table, derived via immunoSEQ multiplex PCR, lists solely in-frame clones and lacks some. The sample yields under 10,000 clones, over 50% seen once. Sample: tumor tissue, taken before nivolumab (anti-PD-1) treatment. Receptor source: a person aged 35-79 years with oral cavity squamous cell carcinoma.

J is TRBJ2-5 and V is TRBV7-9, with D hard to call. The CDR3 totals 13 residues. V was pared by 1 base and J by 5 bases, with 8 bases between. Germline V gene lookup returns CDR1 SEHNR and CDR2 FQNEAQ (reference sequence). CDR3 DNA sequence: TGTGCCAGCAGCTTAGTAAGCTGGGAGACCCAGTACTTC. Its protein is CASSLVSWETQYF.

J is TRBJ2-3 and V is TRBV28; no clear D. Germline V lookup: CDR1 MDHEN, CDR2 SYDVKM. The CDR3 has 13 residues. Trimming removed 5 bases at V and 4 bases at J, with 10 bases between. CDR3 sequence (DNA): TGTGCCAGCAGTATCATAAACCCAGATACGCAGTATTTT. Translation gives CASSIINPDTQYF.

This clone was seen more than once but under ten times. The rearrangement joins TRBV5-1 to TRBJ1-3; D not resolved. The V gene's germline CDR1 is SGHRS and CDR2 YFSETQ. The V and J ends lost 6 bases and 4 bases respectively, with 8 bases between them. This CDR3 has 12 residues. The CDR3 loop reads CASKEEGNTIYF. CDR3 bases: TGCGCCAGCAAGGAAGAGGGAAACACCATATATTTT.

CDR3 in amino acids: CASSVGLAETQYF. CDR3 coding DNA: TGTGCCAGCAGCGTAGGGCTAGCGGAGACCCAGTACTTC. The rearrangement uses TRBV9 and TRBJ2-5; possibly TRBD2 for D (6 bases). Germline V gives CDR1 SGDLS, CDR2 YYNGEE. The CDR3 contains 13 residues. V was pared by 0 bases and J by 5 bases, with 8 bases between.

The genes are TRBV20-1 and TRBJ1-2; weak D call: TRBD1 (6 bases). CDR3 length: 11 residues. The V and J ends lost 6 bases and 8 bases respectively, with 13 bases between them. CDR1 is DFQATT, CDR2 SNEGSKA, per germline (reference sequence). In DNA, the CDR3 is TGCAGTGCCCGGGACAAAAGGGGCTACACCTTC. Its protein is CSARDKRGYTF.

The chain is built from TRBV30 and TRBJ1-1; tentatively, D is TRBD1 (5 bases). Germline CDR1 is GTSNPN and CDR2 is SVGIG (reference sequence). CDR3 length equals 12 residues. Trimming shortened V by 4 bases and J by 4 bases, and 10 bases separated the two germline ends. The DNA for the CDR3 is TGTGCCTGGAAGCGGACATTCACTGAAGCTTTCTTT. Its translation is CAWKRTFTEAFF.

The rearrangement uses TRBV7-8 and TRBJ1-5, with a tentative D call TRBD1 (6 bases). V was pared by 0 bases and J by 4 bases, with 13 bases between. In germline, CDR1 is SGHVS, CDR2 FQNEAQ. The CDR3 extends over 16 amino acids. The CDR3 here is CASSLAGGTTNQPQHF. DNA of the CDR3: TGTGCCAGCAGCTTAGCGGGAGGGACAACAAATCAGCCCCAGCATTTT.

This rearrangement joins TRBV18 to TRBJ2-6; 7 bases align to TRBD1. The CDR3 is made up of 14 amino acids. Germline V CDR1 and CDR2: KGHSH, LQKENI. V lost 6 bases, J lost 4 bases, and 3 bases stayed unmatched. The CDR3: CASSDRAGANVLTF. The CDR3, as DNA: TGTGCCAGCTCCGACAGGGCCGGGGCCAACGTCCTGACTTTC. Combining the CDR3 with reference TRBV18 and TRBJ2-6 gives the whole variable domain NAGVMQNPRHLVRRRGQEARLRCSPMKGHSHVYWYRQLPEEGLKFMVYLQKENIIDESGMPKERFSAEFPKEGPSILRIQQVVRGDSAAYFCASSDRAGANVLTFGAGSRLTVL.

This clone occurred once. In DNA form, the CDR3 reads TGTGCCAGCAGCCCTCACCTCGATCCGAACTATGGCTACACCTTC. It is translated as CASSPHLDPNYGYTF. The V call is TRBV14, the J call TRBJ1-2, with no clear D. This CDR3 has 15 residues. Germline V gene lookup returns CDR1 SGHDN and CDR2 FVKESK. The ends were cut back, 4 bases at V and 2 bases at J, with 14 bases in the middle. Variable domain in full (rest from reference TRBV14 and TRBJ1-2): EAGVTQFPSHSVIEKGQTVTLRCDPISGHDNLYWYRRVMGKEIKFLLHFVKESKQDESGMPNNRFLAERTGGTYSTLKVQPAELEDSGVYFCASSPHLDPNYGYTFGSGTRLTVV.

The chain combines TRBV7-2 with TRBJ1-2, with 8 positions matching TRBD1. V lost 0 bases and J lost 7; bases outside the gene matches: 4. CDR1 SGHTA and CDR2 FQGNSA come from the germline V gene. The CDR3 sequence is 14 residues long. The CDR3 nucleotides read TGTGCCAGCAGCTTAGCTCAGGGGGCGAGTGGCTACACCTTC. Its protein product is CASSLAQGASGYTF.

The chain uses TRBV19 and TRBJ2-2; perhaps TRBD1 as D (5 bases). From germline, CDR1 is LNHDA and CDR2 SQIVND (reference sequence). V gave up 2 bases and J gave up 6 bases, with 7 bases separating them. The CDR3 loop spans 13 amino acids. CDR3 loop: CASSIWGPGELFF. The CDR3 coding sequence is TGTGCCAGTAGTATATGGGGCCCCGGGGAGCTGTTTTTT.

The CDR3 sequence is CASSVEQGWNTEAFF. In DNA form, the CDR3 reads TGTGCCAGCAGCGTAGAACAGGGGTGGAACACTGAAGCTTTCTTT. The chain uses TRBV9 and TRBJ1-1; 7 bases match TRBD1. Germline lookup yields CDR1 SGDLS and CDR2 YYNGEE. This CDR3 spans 15 amino acids. Losses at the gene ends were 0 bases for V and 1 base for J; bases not matched to a gene: 3.

V usage is TRBV11-3 and J usage is TRBJ2-1; 8 bases fit TRBD2. Trimming took 0 bases from V and 7 from J; bases not matched to a gene: 5. The CDR3 sequence is 15 residues long. CDR1 is SGHNT, CDR2 YENEEA, per germline. CDR3 protein: CASSLEGGRRNEQFF. In nucleotides, the CDR3 is TGTGCCAGCAGCTTAGAGGGCGGGAGGAGGAATGAGCAGTTCTTC.

The chain links TRBV25-1 to TRBJ1-5; no firm D call. CDR3 length equals 15 residues. V lost 2 bases to trimming and J lost 0 bases, with 8 bases between them. CDR1 and CDR2 (germline): MGHDK, SYGVNS. The CDR3 DNA is TGTGCCAGCAGTGAAGGTGGTTTTAGCAATCAGCCCCAGCATTTT. This translates into CASSEGGFSNQPQHF.

The chain joins TRBV28 to TRBJ1-4; tentative D call: TRBD1 (6 bases). Trimming left V 5 bases short and J 7 bases short, with 17 bases between. Germline V gene lookup returns CDR1 MDHEN and CDR2 SYDVKM. CDR3 size: 15 residues. The CDR3 is CASSPPGVVGEKLFF. CDR3 DNA: TGTGCCAGCAGTCCTCCAGGGGTAGTCGGTGAAAAACTGTTTTTT.

The chain carries TRBV7-3 and TRBJ2-5; D not certain. Trimming stripped 0 bases from V and 1 base from J, with 3 bases between. The CDR3 runs 13 residues. Germline V gives CDR1 SGHTA, CDR2 FQGTGA. The CDR3: CASSLTVQETQYF. The CDR3 nucleotides read TGTGCCAGCAGCTTAACGGTCCAAGAGACCCAGTACTTC.

The CDR3 DNA follows: TGTGCCACCAGCAGAGTAGACTTAGAGACCCAGTACTTC. Translated, it gives CATSRVDLETQYF. V is TRBV15 and J is TRBJ2-5; no clear D. Germline CDR1 is LNHNV and CDR2 is YYDKDF (reference sequence). This CDR3 is 13 amino acids long. Trimming cost V 1 base and J 4 bases, with 7 bases left between them.

The rearrangement joins TRBV7-2 to TRBJ2-5, with 14 bases aligning to TRBD2. The V gene end was trimmed by 5 bases and the J gene end by 6 bases; junction bases not matched to a gene: 14. This CDR3 has 18 amino acids. Germline V CDR1 and CDR2: SGHTA, FQGNSA. The CDR3 sequence: CASSATLLTSGGAKTQYF. The CDR3 DNA reads TGTGCCAGCAGCGCTACACTTTTGACTAGCGGGGGGGCCAAGACCCAGTACTTC.

This clone occurred once. This chain joins TRBV6-1 and TRBJ2-5, with 8 bases identical to TRBD2. CDR3 length: 17 amino acids. V lost 0 bases, J lost 0 bases, and 6 bases stayed unmatched. Germline V gene sequence: CDR1 MNHNS, CDR2 SASEGT. The chain's CDR3 is CASSEAITAGDQETQYF. The CDR3 DNA reads as TGTGCCAGCAGTGAAGCGATTACAGCGGGAGACCAAGAGACCCAGTACTTC.

V is TRBV27 and J is TRBJ1-4, with 7 bases identical to TRBD1. Looked up from germline, CDR1 is MNHEY and CDR2 is SMNVEV (reference sequence). CDR3 size: 15 residues. V lost 5 bases and J lost 2; bases outside the gene matches: 5. Here the CDR3 DNA reads TGTGCCAGCAGTCGAAAGGGGGCGACTAATGAAAAACTGTTTTTT. Translated: CASSRKGATNEKLFF.

This chain uses TRBV19 with TRBJ2-3; TRBD2 is a possible D gene (6 bases). V was clipped by 5 bases and J by 0 bases, with 12 bases between them. The CDR3 contains 15 residues. Per the germline V gene, CDR1 is LNHDA and CDR2 is SQIVND (reference sequence). The CDR3 protein is CASSPLADSTDTQYF. CDR3 nucleotides: TGTGCCAGTAGTCCGTTAGCGGATAGCACAGATACGCAGTATTTT.

The V gene is TRBV27, the J gene TRBJ2-1; 13 bases line up with TRBD2. The CDR3 totals 13 residues. Germline V gives CDR1 MNHEY, CDR2 SMNVEV (reference sequence). With 4 bases clipped from V and 13 bases from J, the junction kept 4 bases outside the gene matches. The CDR3 loop is CASSSGLAGLQFF. The CDR3 nucleotides read TGTGCCAGCAGTTCGGGACTAGCGGGGCTCCAGTTCTTC.

This clone appeared a few times. The rearrangement links TRBV4-1 to TRBJ1-6; D perhaps matches TRBD1 (6 bases). Germline CDR1 MGHRA, CDR2 YSYEKL. V was trimmed by 3 bases and J by 1 base, leaving 13 bases between them. The CDR3 sequence is 17 residues long. The CDR3 DNA follows: TGCGCCAGCAGCCAGGGTTCGAGGGGGTCCTATAATTCACCCCTCCACTTT. This gives the protein CASSQGSRGSYNSPLHF.